The following is a TCR beta chain sequence with its context. The data are from a study of blood T cell repertoires in COVID-19. Study at large: T cells, B-cell-depleted T cells, or PBMCs provided the cDNA or gDNA that served as material.

Data came from immunoSEQ multiplex PCR; TCRdb stores just in-frame clones and leaves some out. The repertoire holds about 350,000 clones, with about nine tenths as singletons. The V and J ends lost 4 bases and 7 bases respectively, with 18 bases between them. The CDR3 covers 14 residues. In germline, CDR1 is SGHTS, CDR2 YDEGEE. All enrollees were about 18 to 89 years old and from fewer than 25 US areas. The rearrangement links TRBV5-8 to TRBJ2-7; maybe TRBD2 (5 bases). The TCR originated in a woman aged 25 to 39 who had been exposed to COVID-19. Material: PBMCs or T cells enriched from blood (not recorded which). CDR3 DNA sequence: TGTGCCAGCAGCCTCGGACTTAGGGCTGATGAGCAGTACTTC. Protein sequence: CASSLGLRADEQYF.